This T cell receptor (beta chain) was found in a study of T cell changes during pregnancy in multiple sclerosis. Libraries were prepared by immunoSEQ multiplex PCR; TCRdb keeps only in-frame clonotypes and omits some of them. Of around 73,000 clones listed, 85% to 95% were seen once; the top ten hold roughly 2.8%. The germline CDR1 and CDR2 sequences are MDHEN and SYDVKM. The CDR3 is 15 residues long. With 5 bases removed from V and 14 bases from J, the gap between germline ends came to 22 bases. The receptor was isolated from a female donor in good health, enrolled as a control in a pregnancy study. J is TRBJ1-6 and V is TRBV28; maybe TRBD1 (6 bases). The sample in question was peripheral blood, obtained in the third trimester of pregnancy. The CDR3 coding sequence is TGTGCCAGCAGTATACCCGGGACACCCAAAGGTTCCCTCCACTTT. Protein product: CASSIPGTPKGSLHF.